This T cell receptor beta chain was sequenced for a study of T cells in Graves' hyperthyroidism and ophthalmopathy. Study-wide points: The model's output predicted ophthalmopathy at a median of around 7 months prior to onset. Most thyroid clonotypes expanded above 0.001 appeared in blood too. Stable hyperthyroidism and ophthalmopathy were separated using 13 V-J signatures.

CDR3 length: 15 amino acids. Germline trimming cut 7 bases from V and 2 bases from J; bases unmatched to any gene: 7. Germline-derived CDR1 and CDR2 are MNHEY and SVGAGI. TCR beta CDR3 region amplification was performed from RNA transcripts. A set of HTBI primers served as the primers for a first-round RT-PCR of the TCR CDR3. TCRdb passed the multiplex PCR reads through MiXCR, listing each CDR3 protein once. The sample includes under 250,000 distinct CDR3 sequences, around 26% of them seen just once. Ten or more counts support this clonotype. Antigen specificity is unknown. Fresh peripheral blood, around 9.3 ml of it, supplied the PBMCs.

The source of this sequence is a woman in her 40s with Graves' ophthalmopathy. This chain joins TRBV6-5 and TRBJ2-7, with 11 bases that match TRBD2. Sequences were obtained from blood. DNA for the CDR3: TGTGCCAGCAACTCGGCGGGACTAGCGGCCTACGAGCAGTACTTC. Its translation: CASNSAGLAAYEQYF.